Sequencing of this T cell receptor (beta chain) was carried out in a study of cytotoxic CD8 clonotypes in ibrutinib-treated CLL. About the research overall: The cohort had around 10 relapsed/refractory and some 14 treatment-naive patients, 17 to 18 IGHV unmutated. Partial responses numbered some 24 and complete responses 2; after a median around 68 months, around 14 stayed remitted and approximately twelve progressed. Study findings and constraints: At progression, clonality fell back toward baseline after rising at ibrutinib response.

This CDR3 is 14 amino acids long. V lost 1 base, J lost 6 bases, and 15 bases lay in between. Germline CDR1 is SQVTM and CDR2 is ANQGSEA. Here immunoSEQ multiplex PCR was the method, and the copy in TCRdb shows in-frame clones only, minus some. Found here are hundreds of thousands of clones, less than 75% of them singletons; the top ten hold approximately 15%. Concerning this clone: The antigen is not known.

The sample consisted of PBMCs, taken after 24 months of ibrutinib treatment. The receptor was isolated from a human donor with chronic lymphocytic leukemia. The chain has TRBV29-1 and TRBJ2-5; D may be TRBD1 or TRBD2 (5 bases each). The CDR3 nucleotides read TGCAGCGTTGAAGGGCATTCAGAGGGGCAGACCCAGTACTTC. This sequence encodes CSVEGHSEGQTQYF.